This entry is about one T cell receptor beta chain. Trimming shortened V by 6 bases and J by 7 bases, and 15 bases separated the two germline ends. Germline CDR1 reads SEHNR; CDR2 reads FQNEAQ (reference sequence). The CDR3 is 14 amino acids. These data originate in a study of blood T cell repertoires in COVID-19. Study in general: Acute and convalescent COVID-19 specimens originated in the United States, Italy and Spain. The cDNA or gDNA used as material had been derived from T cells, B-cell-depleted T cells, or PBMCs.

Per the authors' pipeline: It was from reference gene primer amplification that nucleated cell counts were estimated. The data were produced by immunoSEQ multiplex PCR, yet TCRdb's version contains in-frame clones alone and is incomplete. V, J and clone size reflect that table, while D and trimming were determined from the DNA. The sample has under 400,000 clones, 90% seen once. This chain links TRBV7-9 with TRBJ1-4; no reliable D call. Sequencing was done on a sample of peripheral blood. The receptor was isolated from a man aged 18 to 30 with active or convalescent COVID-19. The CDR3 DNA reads TGTGCCAGCAGGTCCGCTGGGGAGGGTGAAAAACTGTTTTTT. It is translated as CASRSAGEGEKLFF.